One T cell receptor beta chain is described in this entry. What antigen it recognizes has not been identified. Base quality data are lacking; no much larger clone is found one base away. Donors were 40 or so systemically healthy Caucasian individuals from Russia aged roughly 6 to 100 years. Roughly 9 milliliters of peripheral blood were drawn from each donor into EDTA-treated Vacutainer tubes. Ficoll-Paque density-gradient centrifugation was used to isolate PBMCs, with at least 7 million per sample. Total RNA was extracted from PBMCs with Trizol reagent, with at least 6 micrograms obtained per sample. For every donor, flow cytometry on a PBMC aliquot measured the percentage of naive CD45RAhigh/CD27high T cells. The sample belongs to a study of blood T cells in healthy people across ages (dated by TCRdb to the mid-2010s). Regarding the research as a whole: In model experiments, template switching captured about one uniquely barcoded TCR beta cDNA molecule for every two T cells. To track age-related changes in TCR beta repertoire diversity, the study relied on deep sequencing normalized with unique cDNA molecular identifiers. Four age groups were formed from the donors: young (average about 15 years), middle-aged (around 39), aged (62) and long-lived (82). To avoid experimental bias, donors of different ages were spread randomly across the sequencing lanes. The study analyzed two additional independent replicas of 1 million unique cDNA reads from the same blood draw for two donors, one aged 18 to 30 and one aged 80 or older.

To prepare the library, 5' RACE was applied. Reads for this sample came from an Illumina HiSeq 2500. The second PCR ran for about 7 to 11 cycles and used a J-beta primer mix along with a sample-barcoded 5' primer. A unique molecular identifier was introduced onto each TCR beta cDNA molecule by a template-switch 5' adaptor carrying 12 random nucleotides. At least 2.5 million CDR3-containing paired-end reads were obtained from each sample. First-strand cDNA synthesis was performed from all RNA using the Mint cDNA synthesis kit, with priming by a TRBC-specific oligonucleotide. All cDNA was treated with uracil-DNA glycosylase and then went through a first 18-cycle PCR with the universal primers M1SS and BC2_uni_R. The authors' pipeline ran thus. Normalization of each sample was performed by random selection of 1 million high-quality reads, each carrying a distinct molecular identifier. Reads sharing molecular identifiers were discarded rather than binned into consensus sequences. CDR3 identification, clonotype clustering and error correction used MiTCR with a Q25 quality threshold and the strictest error-elimination algorithm. A nonparametric unseen species model using Euler transformation provided a lower-bound estimate of total TCR beta diversity. Using fastp at Q25 and MiXCR, TCRdb reprocessed the public reads and kept productive beta chains. All rows with the same CDR3 protein become a single entry with the most common DNA and genes. These V and J calls rely on TCRdb rather than the paper's analysis. The sample table records 1.5 million to 2 million distinct CDR3 sequences; 49% of these occur just once. In total, the top ten clones hold over 2% of the sample.

Overall study outcomes, separate from this receptor: Total diversity estimates from one million sequenced T cells were considered lower bounds and underestimates. Conclusive comparison of naive and antigen-experienced compartments was prevented by the profiling of bulk unsorted PBMCs. As age increased, observed TCR beta diversity per million T cells dropped in a roughly linear way, and a significant reduction was already evident by age 40. Compared with the aged group, the long-lived group had more naive CD4+ T cells, fewer expanded clones and increased TCR diversity, a pattern suggesting age selection. The percentage of naive T cells measured by flow cytometry correlated strongly with observed TCR beta diversity. Because the CMV infection status of the donors was unknown, age-related changes in expanded clonotypes may potentially have been confounded.

The germline V gene gives CDR1 as SGHRS and CDR2 as YFSETQ. The V end loses 0 bases and the J end loses 10 bases, and a stretch of 8 bases separates them. Its CDR3 holds 13 amino acids, cysteine through phenylalanine. Only CDR3 DNA remains: 39 bases, in frame from the first base. The TCR was taken from a woman in her thirties or forties in good health. Sequenced material: blood. The sequence joins TRBV5-1 to TRBJ1-6; no D gene is confidently identified. The CDR3 region: CASSLAGLSPLHF. In nucleotide form, the sequence is TGCGCCAGCAGCTTGGCCGGACTCTCACCCCTCCACTTT.